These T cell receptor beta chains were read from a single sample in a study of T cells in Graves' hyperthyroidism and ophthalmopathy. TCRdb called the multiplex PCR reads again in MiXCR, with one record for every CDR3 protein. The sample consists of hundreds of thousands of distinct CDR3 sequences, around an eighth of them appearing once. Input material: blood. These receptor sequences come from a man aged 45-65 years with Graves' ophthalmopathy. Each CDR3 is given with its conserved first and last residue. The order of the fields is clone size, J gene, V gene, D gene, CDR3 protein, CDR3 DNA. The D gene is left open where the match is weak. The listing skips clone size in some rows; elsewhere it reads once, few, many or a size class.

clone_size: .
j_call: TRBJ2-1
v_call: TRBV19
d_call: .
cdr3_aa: CASSRSDKTYNEQFF
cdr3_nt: TGTGCCAGTAGTAGGTCGGACAAGACCTACAATGAGCAGTTCTTC

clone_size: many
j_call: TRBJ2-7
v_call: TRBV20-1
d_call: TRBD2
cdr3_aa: CSAREGLAKNEQYF
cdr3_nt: TGCAGTGCTAGAGAGGGACTAGCCAAGAACGAGCAGTACTTC

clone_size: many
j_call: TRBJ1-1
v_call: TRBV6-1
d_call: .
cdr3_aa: CASRNDRNTEAFF
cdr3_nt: TGTGCCAGCAGAAACGACAGAAACACTGAAGCTTTCTTT

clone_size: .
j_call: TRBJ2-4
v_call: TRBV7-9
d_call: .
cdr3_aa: CASSLGRIENIQYF
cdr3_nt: TGTGCCAGCAGCTTAGGACGGATCGAAAACATTCAGTACTTC

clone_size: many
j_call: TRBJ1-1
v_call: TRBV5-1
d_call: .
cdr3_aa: CASSPHLGTEAFF
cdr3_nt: TGCGCCAGCAGCCCCCACCTGGGCACTGAAGCTTTCTTT

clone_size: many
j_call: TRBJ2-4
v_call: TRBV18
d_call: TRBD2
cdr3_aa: CASSPPGGTENIQYF
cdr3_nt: TGTGCCAGCTCGCCTCCGGGGGGGACCGAAAACATTCAGTACTTC

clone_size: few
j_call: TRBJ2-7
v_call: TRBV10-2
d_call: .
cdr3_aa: CASSGGLPVSEQYF
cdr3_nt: TGCGCCAGCAGTGGAGGACTCCCAGTCAGCGAGCAGTACTTC

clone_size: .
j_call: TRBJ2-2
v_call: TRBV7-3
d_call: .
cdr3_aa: CACSLWGNGELFF
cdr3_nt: TGTGCCTGCAGCTTATGGGGTAACGGGGAGCTGTTTTTT

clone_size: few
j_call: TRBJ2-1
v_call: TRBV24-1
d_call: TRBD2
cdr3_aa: CATSVSSGSGTQFF
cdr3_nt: TGTGCCACCAGTGTCTCTAGCGGGAGCGGGACGCAGTTCTTC

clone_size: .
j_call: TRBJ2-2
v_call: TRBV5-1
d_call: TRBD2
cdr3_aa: CASSYGTSGSSAGELFF
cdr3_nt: TGCGCCAGCAGCTATGGGACTAGCGGGAGTTCGGCCGGGGAGCTGTTTTTT

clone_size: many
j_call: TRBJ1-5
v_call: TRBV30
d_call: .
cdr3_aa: CAWSPQFNQPQHF
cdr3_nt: TGTGCCTGGAGCCCCCAATTCAATCAGCCCCAGCATTTT

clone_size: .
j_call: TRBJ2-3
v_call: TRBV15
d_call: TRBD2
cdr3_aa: CATSRSLAGGGTDTQYF
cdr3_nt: TGTGCCACCAGCCGCTCACTAGCGGGAGGCGGCACAGATACGCAGTATTTT

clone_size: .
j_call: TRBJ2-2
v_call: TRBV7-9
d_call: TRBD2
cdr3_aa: CASSLEAGVYTGELFF
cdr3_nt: TGTGCCAGCAGCTTAGAGGCGGGAGTCTACACCGGGGAGCTGTTTTTT

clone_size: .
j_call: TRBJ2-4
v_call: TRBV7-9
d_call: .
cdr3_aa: CASSLALGAKNIQYF
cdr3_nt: TGTGCCAGCAGCTTAGCGTTGGGAGCCAAAAACATTCAGTACTTC

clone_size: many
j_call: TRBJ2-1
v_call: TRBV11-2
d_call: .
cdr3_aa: CASSLGLGNEQFF
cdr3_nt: TGTGCCAGCAGCTTAGGACTAGGGAATGAGCAGTTCTTC

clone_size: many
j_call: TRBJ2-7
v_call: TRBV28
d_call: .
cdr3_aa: CASSPYTYEQYF
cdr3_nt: TGTGCCAGCAGTCCCTATACCTACGAGCAGTACTTC

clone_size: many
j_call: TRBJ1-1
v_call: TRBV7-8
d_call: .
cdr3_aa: CASSLLKAGVNTEAFF
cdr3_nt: TGTGCCAGCAGCCTCCTTAAAGCAGGGGTGAACACTGAAGCTTTCTTT

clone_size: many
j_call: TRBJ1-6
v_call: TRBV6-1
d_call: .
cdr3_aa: CASSPPGGNNSPLHF
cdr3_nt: TGTGCCAGCAGTCCCCCCGGCGGGAATAATTCACCCCTCCACTTT

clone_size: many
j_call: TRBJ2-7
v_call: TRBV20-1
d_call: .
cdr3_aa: CSARDPQVPYEQYF
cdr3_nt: TGCAGTGCTAGAGATCCACAGGTACCCTACGAGCAGTACTTC

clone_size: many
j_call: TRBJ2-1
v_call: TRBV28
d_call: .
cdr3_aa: CASSRLGGNYNEQFF
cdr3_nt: TGTGCCAGCAGTCGTTTAGGGGGGAACTACAATGAGCAGTTCTTC

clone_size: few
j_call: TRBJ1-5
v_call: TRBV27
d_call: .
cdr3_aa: CASSLSFRGAGGPQHF
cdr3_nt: TGTGCCAGCAGTTTATCGTTCAGGGGCGCCGGTGGGCCCCAGCATTTT

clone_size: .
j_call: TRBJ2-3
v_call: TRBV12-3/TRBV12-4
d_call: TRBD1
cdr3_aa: CASSWGQGAPKLTDTQYF
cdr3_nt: TGTGCCAGCAGTTGGGGACAGGGGGCGCCCAAATTGACAGATACGCAGTATTTT

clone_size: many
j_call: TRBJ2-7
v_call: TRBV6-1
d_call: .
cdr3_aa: CASREREGGYEQYF
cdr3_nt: TGTGCCAGCAGGGAAAGAGAAGGGGGCTACGAGCAGTACTTC

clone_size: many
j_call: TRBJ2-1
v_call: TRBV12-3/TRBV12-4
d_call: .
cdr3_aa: CASRPGRGEPYNEQFF
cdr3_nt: TGTGCCAGCAGGCCGGGTAGGGGGGAGCCCTACAATGAGCAGTTCTTC

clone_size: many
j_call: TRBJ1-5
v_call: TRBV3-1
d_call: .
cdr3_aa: CASSRAPNQPQHF
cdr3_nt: TGTGCCAGCAGCCGGGCCCCCAATCAGCCCCAGCATTTT

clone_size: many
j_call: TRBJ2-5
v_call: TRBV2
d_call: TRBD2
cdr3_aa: CASSDLLAGGRETQYF
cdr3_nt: TGTGCCAGCAGTGACCTACTAGCGGGAGGTCGAGAGACCCAGTACTTC

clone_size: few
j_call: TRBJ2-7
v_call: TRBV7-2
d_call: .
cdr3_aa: CASSSHFWGKGSEQYF
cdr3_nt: TGTGCCAGCAGCTCCCATTTTTGGGGGAAAGGCTCCGAGCAGTACTTC

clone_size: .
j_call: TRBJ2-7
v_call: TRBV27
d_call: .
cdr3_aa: CASSHAGGSEQYF
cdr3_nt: TGTGCCAGCAGTCACGCCGGGGGATCCGAGCAGTACTTC

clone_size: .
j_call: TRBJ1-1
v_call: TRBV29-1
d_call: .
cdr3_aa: CSVGMVYATEAFF
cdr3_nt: TGCAGCGTTGGTATGGTGTATGCCACTGAAGCTTTCTTT

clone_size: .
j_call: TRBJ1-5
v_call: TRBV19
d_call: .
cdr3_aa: CASSINHDPIQPQHF
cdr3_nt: TGTGCCAGTAGTATTAACCATGACCCAATTCAGCCCCAGCATTTT

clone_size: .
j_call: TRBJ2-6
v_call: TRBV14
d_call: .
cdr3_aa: CASSQWGANVLTF
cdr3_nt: TGTGCCAGCAGCCAGTGGGGGGCCAACGTCCTGACTTTC

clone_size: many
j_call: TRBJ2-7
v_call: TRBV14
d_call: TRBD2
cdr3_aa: CASSHGAGGPYEQYF
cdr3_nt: TGTGCCAGCAGCCACGGAGCGGGAGGGCCCTACGAGCAGTACTTC

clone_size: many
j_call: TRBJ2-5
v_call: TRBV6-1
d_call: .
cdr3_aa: CASSDGGGQEETQYF
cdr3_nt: TGTGCCAGCAGTGATGGGGGAGGTCAAGAAGAGACCCAGTACTTC

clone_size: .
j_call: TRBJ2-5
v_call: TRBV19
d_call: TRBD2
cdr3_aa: CASRSLPGLAGVEQETQYF
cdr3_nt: TGTGCCAGTAGAAGCTTACCGGGACTAGCGGGAGTAGAACAAGAGACCCAGTACTTC

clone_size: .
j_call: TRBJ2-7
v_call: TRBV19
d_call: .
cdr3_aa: CARIYWREQYF
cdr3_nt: TGTGCCAGAATCTATTGGCGGGAGCAGTACTTC

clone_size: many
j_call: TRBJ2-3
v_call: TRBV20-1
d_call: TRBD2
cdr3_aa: CSATRTSGDTDTQYF
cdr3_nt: TGCAGTGCTACCCGCACTAGCGGAGACACAGATACGCAGTATTTT